The clone carrying this TCR beta chain came up once. Its specificity is not known. This sample is part of a study of cytomegalovirus exposure and HLA in healthy donors. Study-wide results and limits: A later analysis found most CMV-associated TCR beta chains apparently HLA-restricted.

V was pared by 2 bases and J by 5 bases, with 5 bases of the junction left unmatched. The CDR3 is 14 residues long. Germline CDR1 SGHRS, CDR2 YFSETQ. The PCR made use of 60 Vbeta and 13 Jbeta primers. Sequencing was performed with immunoSEQ multiplex PCR; in TCRdb, only in-frame clones are kept and a portion is missing. The table includes about 100,000 clones, about 76% detected once. The V and J genes are TRBV5-1 and TRBJ2-5; 8 nucleotides match TRBD2. Input material: PBMCs. The TCR originated in a man aged 35-49 years in good health and CMV-seropositive. CDR3 in amino acids: CASSFGGAKETQYF. The CDR3 nucleotides are TGCGCCAGCAGCTTCGGGGGGGCTAAGGAGACCCAGTACTTC.